Sequencing of this T cell receptor beta chain was carried out in a study of blood T cell repertoires in COVID-19. In the study overall: Specimens from acute and convalescent COVID-19 originated in the United States, Italy and Spain. PBMCs, B-cell-depleted T cells, or T cells were the source of the cDNA or gDNA that made up the material.

In the authors' methods: Amplification of reference gene primers was used by the study to estimate nucleated cell counts. The repertoire was sequenced with immunoSEQ multiplex PCR; TCRdb's copy has only in-frame clones and lacks some. The V and J calls and the clone size are those of that table, but D and trimming were determined from the DNA. The data hold around 54,000 clones, with roughly nine tenths observed a single time. This CDR3 comprises 17 residues. V was shortened by 3 bases and J by 0 bases, with 12 bases between the two germline ends. The germline gives CDR1 SEHNR, CDR2 FQNEAQ (reference sequence).

The sequencing input was peripheral blood. The sequence was obtained from a woman aged 40 to 50 with active COVID-19. The genes are TRBV7-9 and TRBJ2-6; TRBD2 is a possible D gene (5 bases). CDR3 amino acids: CASSLSGMPSGANVLTF. For the CDR3, the DNA is TGTGCCAGCAGCTTGTCGGGAATGCCCTCTGGGGCCAACGTCCTGACTTTC.